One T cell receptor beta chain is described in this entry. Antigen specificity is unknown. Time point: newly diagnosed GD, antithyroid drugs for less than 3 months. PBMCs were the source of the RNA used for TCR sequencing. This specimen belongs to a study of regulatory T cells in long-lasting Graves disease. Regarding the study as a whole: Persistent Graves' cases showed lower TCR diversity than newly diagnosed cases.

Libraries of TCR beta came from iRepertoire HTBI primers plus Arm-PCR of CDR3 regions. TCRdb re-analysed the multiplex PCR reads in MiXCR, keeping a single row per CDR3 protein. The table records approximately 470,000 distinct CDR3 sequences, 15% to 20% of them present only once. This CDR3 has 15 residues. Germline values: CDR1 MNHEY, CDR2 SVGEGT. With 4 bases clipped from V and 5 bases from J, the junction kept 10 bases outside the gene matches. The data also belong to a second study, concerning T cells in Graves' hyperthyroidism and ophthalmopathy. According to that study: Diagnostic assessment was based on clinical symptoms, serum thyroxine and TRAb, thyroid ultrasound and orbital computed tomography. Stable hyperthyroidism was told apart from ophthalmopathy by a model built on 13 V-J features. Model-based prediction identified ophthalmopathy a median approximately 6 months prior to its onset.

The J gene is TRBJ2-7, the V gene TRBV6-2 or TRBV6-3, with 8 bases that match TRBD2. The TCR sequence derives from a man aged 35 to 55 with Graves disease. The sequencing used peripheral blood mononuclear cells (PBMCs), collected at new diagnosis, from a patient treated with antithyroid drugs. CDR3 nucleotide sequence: TGTGCCAGCAGTTCCCTCGGAGCGGGAGTCCACGAGCAGTACTTC. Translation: CASSSLGAGVHEQYF.